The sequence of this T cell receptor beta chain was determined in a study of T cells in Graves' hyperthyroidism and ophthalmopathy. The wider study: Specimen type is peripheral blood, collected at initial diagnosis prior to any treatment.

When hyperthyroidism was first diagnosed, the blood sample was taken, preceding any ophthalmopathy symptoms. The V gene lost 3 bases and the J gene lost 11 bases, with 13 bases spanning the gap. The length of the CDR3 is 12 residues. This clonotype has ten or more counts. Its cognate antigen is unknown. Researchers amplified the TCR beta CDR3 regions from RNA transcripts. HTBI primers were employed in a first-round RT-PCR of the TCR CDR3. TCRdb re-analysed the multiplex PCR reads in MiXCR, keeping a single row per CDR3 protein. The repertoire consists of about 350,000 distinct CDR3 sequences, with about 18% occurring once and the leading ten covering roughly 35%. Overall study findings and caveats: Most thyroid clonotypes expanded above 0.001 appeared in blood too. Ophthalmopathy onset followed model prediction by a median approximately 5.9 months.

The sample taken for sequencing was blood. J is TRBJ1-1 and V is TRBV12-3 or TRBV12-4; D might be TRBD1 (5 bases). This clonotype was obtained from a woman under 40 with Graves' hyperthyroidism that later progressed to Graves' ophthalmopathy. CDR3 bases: TGTGCCAGCAGTTTGGACAAGGTTGTTGCTTTCTTT. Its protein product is CASSLDKVVAFF.